These 32 T cell receptor beta chains came from one sample sequenced in a study of T-cell memory formation after mild COVID-19. Via MiXCR, TCRdb re-called the 5' RACE reads, giving one row per CDR3 protein. This table has hundreds of thousands of distinct CDR3 sequences, roughly 15% appearing once. Input material: PBMCs or a T cell subset sorted from them (not recorded which). The receptors stem from an adult woman who had mild COVID-19 (a few samples of this study predate the infection). Cell type and time point are not known.

In its sample, this clonotype was seen many times. V usage is TRBV5-1 and J usage is TRBJ1-4, with 7 nucleotides matching TRBD1. Trimming removed 3 bases from V and 4 bases from J; junction bases left unmatched: 3. CDR1 and CDR2 from the germline V gene are SGHRS and YFSETQ. The CDR3 loop spans 14 amino acids. CDR3 residues: CASSSGTDNEKLFF. CDR3 sequence (DNA): TGCGCCAGCAGCTCCGGGACAGATAATGAAAAACTGTTTTTT.

This clonotype was observed a handful of times. V usage is TRBV4-1 and J usage is TRBJ2-3, with 8 positions matching TRBD2. CDR1 is MGHRA, CDR2 YSYEKL, per germline. The CDR3 length is 18 residues. J lost 2 bases, V lost 2 bases, and 12 bases had no gene match. The CDR3 nucleotides read TGCGCCAGCAGCCAATTTCGACCCACTAGCGGCCTCACAGATACGCAGTATTTT. This sequence encodes CASSQFRPTSGLTDTQYF.

This clonotype was seen only a few times. The V and J genes are TRBV6-5 and TRBJ1-5, with D hard to call. V was cut by 4 bases and J by 0 bases, with 10 bases left in between. CDR3 size: 15 residues. CDR1 and CDR2 (germline): MNHEY, SVGAGI. The CDR3 DNA sequence: TGTGCCAGCAGTTCAGGATCTTATAGCAATCAGCCCCAGCATTTT. Protein product: CASSSGSYSNQPQHF.

The chain carries TRBV3-1 and TRBJ2-5; 9 bases line up with TRBD1. Germline lookup yields CDR1 LGHDT and CDR2 YNNKEL (reference sequence). Trimming at V came to 2 bases and at J to 5 bases, leaving 3 bases not matched to a gene. This CDR3 spans 14 amino acids. The DNA of the CDR3 is TGTGCCAGCAGCCAATGGACAGGGGAGGAGACCCAGTACTTC. Its protein is CASSQWTGEETQYF.

This clonotype was found a few times. The V and J genes are TRBV7-9 and TRBJ1-4; D ambiguous. Trimming took off 3 bases at V and 3 bases at J, with 8 bases between the two ends. Germline V gives CDR1 SEHNR, CDR2 FQNEAQ (reference sequence). This CDR3 has 14 residues. The chain's CDR3 is CASSFGPPNEKLFF. The CDR3 nucleotides read TGTGCCAGCAGCTTCGGCCCACCTAATGAAAAACTGTTTTTT.

The chain links TRBV5-1 to TRBJ1-1; the D gene is possibly TRBD1 (6 bases). CDR1 and CDR2 (germline): SGHRS, YFSETQ. V was pared by 4 bases and J by 1 base, with 11 bases between. The CDR3 has 14 amino acids. The CDR3 DNA is TGCGCCAGCAGCCGGGGGGACACGAACACTGAAGCTTTCTTT. This sequence encodes CASSRGDTNTEAFF.

The chain combines TRBV7-8 with TRBJ2-5, with 10 positions matching TRBD1. The germline V gene has CDR1 SGHVS and CDR2 FQNEAQ. Trimming at V came to 6 bases and at J to 8 bases, leaving 12 bases not matched to a gene. CDR3 length: 15 amino acids. The CDR3 bases are TGTGCCAGCAGACCGGGGACAGGGGTTCCAGATACCCAGTACTTC. Its protein is CASRPGTGVPDTQYF.

The V and J genes are TRBV20-1 and TRBJ1-1; D is unresolved. Germline V CDR1 and CDR2: DFQATT, SNEGSKA (reference sequence). Trimming shortened V by 5 bases and J by 0 bases, and 13 bases separated the two germline ends. CDR3 length equals 14 residues. In DNA form, the CDR3 reads TGCAGTGCTCGACCCGGTTCCATGAACACTGAAGCTTTCTTT. Its protein product is CSARPGSMNTEAFF.

The chain joins TRBV2 to TRBJ2-7; TRBD2 aligns across 8 bases. Germline-derived CDR1 and CDR2 are SNHLY and FYNNEI. J lost 2 bases, V lost 2 bases, and 11 bases had no gene match. This CDR3 has 17 amino acids. The CDR3 loop reads CASSERSGGRFTYEQYF. The CDR3 nucleotides are TGTGCCAGCAGTGAAAGGAGCGGGGGACGGTTCACCTACGAGCAGTACTTC. Full variable domain (rest looked up from reference TRBV2 and TRBJ2-7): EPEVTQTPSHQVTQMGQEVILRCVPISNHLYFYWYRQILGQKVEFLVSFYNNEISEKSEIFDDQFSVERPDGSNFTLKIRSTKLEDSAMYFCASSERSGGRFTYEQYFGPGTRLTVT.

This clonotype was detected a few times. The gene calls are TRBV6-6 and TRBJ2-3, with TRBD1 identical over 7 bases. Per the germline V gene, CDR1 is MNHNY and CDR2 is SVGAGI (reference sequence). V lost 6 bases, J lost 2 bases, and 5 bases stayed unmatched. The CDR3 has 14 amino acids. For the CDR3, the DNA is TGTGCCAGCAGCTGGGACAGAACCACAGATACGCAGTATTTT. This codes for CASSWDRTTDTQYF.

This clonotype appeared a few times. This rearrangement joins TRBV12-3 or TRBV12-4 to TRBJ2-2; unclear D gene. The CDR3 consists of 16 residues. The V gene lost 8 bases and the J gene lost 3 bases, with 19 bases spanning the gap. The CDR3: CASSSPDQADTGELFF. Here the CDR3 DNA reads TGTGCCAGCTCCTCCCCGGACCAGGCCGACACCGGGGAGCTGTTTTTT.

This clonotype was picked up many times. V gene TRBV12-3 or TRBV12-4 combines with J gene TRBJ2-7; D possibly corresponds to TRBD2 (7 bases). This CDR3 contains 14 residues. The V gene lost 6 bases and the J gene lost 3 bases, with 15 bases spanning the gap. The DNA for the CDR3 is TGTGCCAGCAGCCTGGGGGGAGGGGGCTACGAGCAGTACTTC. It is translated as CASSLGGGGYEQYF.

V usage is TRBV6-1 and J usage is TRBJ2-1, with 10 positions matching TRBD2. Trimming at V came to 0 bases and at J to 8 bases, leaving 13 bases not matched to a gene. The CDR3 has 18 amino acids. CDR1 and CDR2 (germline): MNHNS, SASEGT. The DNA for the CDR3 is TGTGCCAGCAGTGAAGCGAACCTAGCGGGAGTTTTAGGCGATGAGCAGTTCTTC. Encoded protein: CASSEANLAGVLGDEQFF.

CDR3 nucleotides: TGTGCCAGCAGCTTGGTTAGCGGGGGGGAGTTCTTC. It is translated as CASSLVSGGEFF. The rearrangement links TRBV5-6 to TRBJ2-1; 11 positions match TRBD2. Germline V gene data show CDR1 as SGHDT and CDR2 as YYEEEE. The CDR3 contains 12 residues. The J segment lost 14 bases and the V segment lost 0 bases, leaving 1 base of the junction unmatched. Supplemented by reference TRBV5-6 and TRBJ2-1, the full variable domain reads DAGVTQSPTHLIKTRGQQVTLRCSPKSGHDTVSWYQQALGQGPQFIFQYYEEEERQRGNFPDRFSGHQFPNYSSELNVNALLLGDSALYLCASSLVSGGEFFGPGTRLTVL.

The rearrangement uses TRBV12-3 or TRBV12-4 and TRBJ2-7; D gene uncertain. The V end lost 3 bases, the J end lost 9 bases, and 12 bases lay between the germline ends. The CDR3 covers 12 residues. The DNA for the CDR3 is TGTGCCAGCAGTTTGTCTGGGCCCCTGCAGTACTTC. It is translated as CASSLSGPLQYF.

Many counts were recorded for this clonotype. The J gene is TRBJ2-1, the V gene TRBV10-3; D is ambiguous. Germline values: CDR1 ENHRY, CDR2 SYGVKD. The CDR3 extends over 16 amino acids. Trimming cost V 3 bases and J 7 bases, with 19 bases left between them. This CDR3 reads CAISDPWRDRLNEQFF. In nucleotides, the CDR3 is TGTGCCATCAGTGACCCTTGGCGAGATCGCTTGAATGAGCAGTTCTTC.

The V call is TRBV21-1, the J call TRBJ2-3; no DNA check was done on the table's D call, TRBD1. TRBV21-1 is deemed a pseudogene. The CDR3 extends over 18 amino acids. The CDR3 here is CASSILRDITPSTDTQYF. The CDR3 region has the DNA TGTGCCAGCAGCATCCTGCGGGACATCACCCCTAGCACAGATACGCAGTATTTT.

The rearrangement joins TRBV6-5 to TRBJ1-4; 7 nucleotides match TRBD1. Per the germline V gene, CDR1 is MNHEY and CDR2 is SVGAGI. The CDR3 runs 16 residues. Germline trimming cut 6 bases from V and 6 bases from J; bases unmatched to any gene: 13. CDR3 loop: CASSTSDPGQYEKLFF. Here the CDR3 DNA reads TGTGCCAGCAGCACAAGCGATCCGGGACAGTATGAAAAACTGTTTTTT.

The chain carries TRBV9 and TRBJ1-2; D might be TRBD1 (5 bases). The CDR3 has 12 amino acids. The germline V and J ends were trimmed by 5 bases and 4 bases, with 9 bases remaining between them. The germline gives CDR1 SGDLS, CDR2 YYNGEE. CDR3 loop: CASRGPAYGYTF. As DNA, the CDR3 is TGTGCCAGCAGGGGACCGGCCTATGGCTACACCTTC. Full variable domain (remainder filled in from reference TRBV9 and TRBJ1-2): DSGVTQTPKHLITATGQRVTLRCSPRSGDLSVYWYQQSLDQGLQFLIQYYNGEERAKGNILERFSAQQFPDLHSELNLSSLELGDSALYFCASRGPAYGYTFGSGTRLTVV.

The chain is built from TRBV4-2 and TRBJ2-7; D call uncertain. The CDR3 has 15 residues. V shed 0 bases and J shed 2 bases, with 11 bases lying between them. Germline lookup yields CDR1 LGHNA and CDR2 YNFKEQ. CDR3 DNA: TGTGCCAGCAGCCAAGATGGGCAGGTAACCTACGAGCAGTACTTC. Translated: CASSQDGQVTYEQYF.

This clonotype was observed a handful of times. The rearrangement uses TRBV7-6 and TRBJ2-5; TRBD2 is a possible D gene (6 bases). V shed 3 bases and J shed 3 bases, with 11 bases lying between them. Germline V gene sequence: CDR1 SGHVS, CDR2 FNYEAQ. The CDR3 has 14 amino acids. CDR3 amino acids: CASSFWGGEETQYF. CDR3 coding DNA: TGTGCCAGCAGCTTCTGGGGCGGGGAAGAGACCCAGTACTTC.

The chain joins TRBV7-2 to TRBJ1-4; tentatively, D is TRBD1 (6 bases). The CDR3 is 14 residues long. Looked up from germline, CDR1 is SGHTA and CDR2 is FQGNSA. Trimming took 5 bases from V and 8 from J, leaving 15 bases between them. CDR3 sequence (DNA): TGTGCCAGCAGCCATAAGGGGGGACGAGAAAAACTGTTTTTT. Translating gives CASSHKGGREKLFF.

This clonotype was observed a handful of times. V gene TRBV7-3 combines with J gene TRBJ2-1, with 9 bases lining up with TRBD2. CDR1 is SGHTA and CDR2 is FQGTGA in the germline V gene. CDR3 size: 17 residues. V lost 2 bases and J lost 4; bases outside the gene matches: 9. Here the CDR3 DNA reads TGTGCCAGCAGCTTACTCCCTAGCGGGAATCGATACAATGAGCAGTTCTTC. Encoded protein: CASSLLPSGNRYNEQFF.

The DNA for the CDR3 is TGTGCCAGCAGTTTTGTGGGTCGAAAACAAGAGACCCAGTACTTC. It encodes CASSFVGRKQETQYF. The gene calls are TRBV28 and TRBJ2-5; no firm D call. The CDR3 totals 15 residues. Trimming shortened V by 3 bases and J by 2 bases, and 13 bases separated the two germline ends. CDR1 is MDHEN and CDR2 is SYDVKM in the germline V gene.

The chain has TRBV9 and TRBJ1-2, with a weak D call TRBD1 (5 bases). Per germline, CDR1 SGDLS and CDR2 YYNGEE. Trimming took off 0 bases at V and 7 bases at J, with 22 bases between the two ends. The CDR3 consists of 17 residues. Here the CDR3 reads CASSVGSRAGSLSGYTF. The CDR3 DNA reads as TGTGCCAGCAGCGTAGGATCTAGGGCAGGGAGCCTTTCTGGCTACACCTTC.

In its sample, this clonotype was seen a few times. The chain uses TRBV4-3 and TRBJ1-3; D is unclear. Trimming shortened V by 0 bases and J by 3 bases, and 3 bases separated the two germline ends. Germline CDR1 LGHNA, CDR2 YSLEER. The CDR3 length is 13 residues. In DNA form, the CDR3 reads TGCGCCAGCAGCCAAGATCTTGGAAACACCATATATTTT. It codes for CASSQDLGNTIYF.

CDR3 sequence: CSSTEGGTQYF. CDR3 nucleotide sequence: TGCAGCTCTACGGAGGGAGGGACCCAGTACTTC. The V and J genes are TRBV29-1 and TRBJ2-5; possible D gene TRBD2, 6 bases. The CDR3 has 11 amino acids. CDR1 and CDR2 from the germline V gene are SQVTM and ANQGSEA. Trimming removed 8 bases at V and 7 bases at J, with 14 bases between.

This clonotype was picked up a small number of times. The chain recombines TRBV6-5 with TRBJ1-3; D not resolved. The germline V gene has CDR1 MNHEY and CDR2 SVGAGI. V lost 7 bases and J 2 bases, leaving 9 bases between the germline ends. This CDR3 has 13 amino acids. The CDR3 DNA reads TGTGCCAGCACCGCAGTCGCTGGAAACACCATATATTTT. It is translated as CASTAVAGNTIYF.

This rearrangement joins TRBV11-2 to TRBJ2-7, with 7 bases that match TRBD1. CDR1 SGHAT and CDR2 FQNNGV come from the germline V gene. CDR3 length: 17 amino acids. V dropped 2 bases and J dropped 4; count of bases not matched to a gene: 14. The CDR3: CASSLPYARRGRYEQYF. The CDR3 region has the DNA TGTGCCAGCAGCTTACCGTACGCACGAAGGGGGCGATACGAGCAGTACTTC. Full variable domain (remainder filled in from reference TRBV11-2 and TRBJ2-7): EAGVAQSPRYKIIEKRQSVAFWCNPISGHATLYWYQQILGQGPKLLIQFQNNGVVDDSQLPKDRFSAERLKGVDSTLKIQPAKLEDSAVYLCASSLPYARRGRYEQYFGPGTRLTVT.

This clonotype came up a few times. The chain joins TRBV30 to TRBJ2-2, with D perhaps given as TRBD1 or TRBD2 (5 bases each). This CDR3 is 14 amino acids long. Germline loops: CDR1 GTSNPN, CDR2 SVGIG (reference sequence). Trimming shortened V by 8 bases and J by 6 bases, and 19 bases separated the two germline ends. In nucleotides, the CDR3 is TGTGCCGTGACCTCGACTGGGGACGCCGGGGAGCTGTTTTTT. Protein product: CAVTSTGDAGELFF.

The chain combines TRBV30 with TRBJ1-1; D is possibly TRBD1 (6 bases). This CDR3 contains 14 residues. Trimming cost V 0 bases and J 4 bases, with 12 bases left between them. Germline CDR1 and CDR2: GTSNPN and SVGIG (reference sequence). The CDR3 coding sequence is TGTGCCTGGAGTGTTGGAGGGGGGAGCACTGAAGCTTTCTTT. As protein: CAWSVGGGSTEAFF.

V usage is TRBV18 and J usage is TRBJ1-2, with 7 bases lining up with TRBD1. J gave up 8 bases and V 2 bases, and 11 bases lay outside the gene matches. Germline V lookup: CDR1 KGHSH, CDR2 LQKENI. This CDR3 has 15 residues. The CDR3 loop is CASSPGTTGLYGYTF. CDR3 DNA: TGTGCCAGCTCACCAGGGACGACAGGGCTTTACGGCTACACCTTC.